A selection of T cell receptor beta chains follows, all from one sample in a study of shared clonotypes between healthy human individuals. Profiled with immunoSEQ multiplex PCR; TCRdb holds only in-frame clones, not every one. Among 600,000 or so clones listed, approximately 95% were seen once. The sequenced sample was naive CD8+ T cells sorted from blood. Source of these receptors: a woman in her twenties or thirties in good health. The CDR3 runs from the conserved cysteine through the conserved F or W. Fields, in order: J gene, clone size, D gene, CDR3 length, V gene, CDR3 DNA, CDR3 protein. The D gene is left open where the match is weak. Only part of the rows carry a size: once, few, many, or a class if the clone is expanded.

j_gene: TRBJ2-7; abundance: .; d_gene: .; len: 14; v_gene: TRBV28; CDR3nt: TGTGCCAGCAGTTTTCAGGGCCTCTCCTACGAGCAGTACTTC; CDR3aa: CASSFQGLSYEQYF
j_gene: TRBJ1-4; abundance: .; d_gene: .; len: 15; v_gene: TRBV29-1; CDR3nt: TGCAGCGTTGAGGGGATCGAGGCAACTAATGAAAAACTGTTTTTT; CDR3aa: CSVEGIEATNEKLFF
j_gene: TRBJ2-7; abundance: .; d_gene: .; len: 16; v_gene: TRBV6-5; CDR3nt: TGTGCCAGCAGTTACTCAAAGACAGGAGTCAACTACGAGCAGTACTTC; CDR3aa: CASSYSKTGVNYEQYF
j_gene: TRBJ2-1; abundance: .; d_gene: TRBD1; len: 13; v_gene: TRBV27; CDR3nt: TGTGCCAGCACTACAGGGGGCTGGAATGAGCAGTTCTTC; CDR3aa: CASTTGGWNEQFF
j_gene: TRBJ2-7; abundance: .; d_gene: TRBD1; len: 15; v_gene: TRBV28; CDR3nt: TGTGCCAGCAGTCCCACGGGACAGTTATCCTACGAGCAGTACTTC; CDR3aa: CASSPTGQLSYEQYF
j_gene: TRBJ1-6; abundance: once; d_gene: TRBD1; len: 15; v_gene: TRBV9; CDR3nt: TGTGCCAGCAGCTCCTTCCGGGACAGTAATTCACCCCTCCACTTT; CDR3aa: CASSSFRDSNSPLHF
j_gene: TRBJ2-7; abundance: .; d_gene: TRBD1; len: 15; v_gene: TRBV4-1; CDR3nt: TGCGCCAGCAGCCAAAACCGGGACAGGCCCTCCGAGCAGTACTTC; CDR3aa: CASSQNRDRPSEQYF
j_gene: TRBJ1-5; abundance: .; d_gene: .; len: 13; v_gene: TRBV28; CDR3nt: TGTGCCAGCGACGGTGTAAGCAATCAGCCCCAGCATTTT; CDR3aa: CASDGVSNQPQHF
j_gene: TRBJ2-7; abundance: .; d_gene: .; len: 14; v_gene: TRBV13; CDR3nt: TGTGCCAGCAGCTTAGGGACGAGAGAATACGAGCAGTACTTC; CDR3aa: CASSLGTREYEQYF
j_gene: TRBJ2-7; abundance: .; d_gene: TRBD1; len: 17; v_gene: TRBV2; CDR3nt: TGTGCCAGCAGTGTCGACAGGGGGCCAAGTAGCTCCTACGAGCAGTACTTC; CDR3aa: CASSVDRGPSSSYEQYF
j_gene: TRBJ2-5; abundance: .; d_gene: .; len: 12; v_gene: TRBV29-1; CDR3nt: TGCAGCGTTGAGATTATAGGGGAGACCCAGTACTTC; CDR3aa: CSVEIIGETQYF
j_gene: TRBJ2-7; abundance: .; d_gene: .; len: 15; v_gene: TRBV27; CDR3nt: TGTGCCAGCAGTTTATCCTCCCAGCTATTTTACGAGCAGTACTTC; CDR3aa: CASSLSSQLFYEQYF
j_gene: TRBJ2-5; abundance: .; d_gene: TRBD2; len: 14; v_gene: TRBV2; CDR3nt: TGTGCCAGCAAGGGACTAGCGGGAGGTGAGACCCAGTACTTC; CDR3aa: CASKGLAGGETQYF
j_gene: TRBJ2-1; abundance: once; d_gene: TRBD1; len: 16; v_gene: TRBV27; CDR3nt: TGTGCCAGCAGTCCTCTCAGGGGGCAAGGGGACAATGAGCAGTTCTTC; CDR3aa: CASSPLRGQGDNEQFF
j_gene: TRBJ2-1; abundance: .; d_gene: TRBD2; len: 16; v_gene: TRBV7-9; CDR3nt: TGTGCCAGCAGCCGCCTAGCGGGAGGGCCCTACAATGAGCAGTTCTTC; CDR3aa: CASSRLAGGPYNEQFF
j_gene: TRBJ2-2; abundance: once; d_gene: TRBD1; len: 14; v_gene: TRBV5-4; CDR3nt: TGTGCCAGCAGCTTGGGGGACAGGACCGGGGAGCTGTTTTTT; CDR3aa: CASSLGDRTGELFF
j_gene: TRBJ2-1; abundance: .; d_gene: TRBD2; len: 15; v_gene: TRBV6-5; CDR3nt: TGTGCCAGCAGTTACGCTAGCGGTCTCGGGAATGAGCAGTTCTTC; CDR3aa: CASSYASGLGNEQFF
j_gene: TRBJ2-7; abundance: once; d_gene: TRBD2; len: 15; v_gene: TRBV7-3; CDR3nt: TGTGCCAGCAGCCCGACTAGCGGGAGTGCCTACGAGCAGTACTTC; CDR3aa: CASSPTSGSAYEQYF
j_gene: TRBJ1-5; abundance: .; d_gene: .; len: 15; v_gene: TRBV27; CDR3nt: TGTGCCAGCAGCCACGTGGGTACTGGGAATCAGCCCCAGCATTTT; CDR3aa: CASSHVGTGNQPQHF
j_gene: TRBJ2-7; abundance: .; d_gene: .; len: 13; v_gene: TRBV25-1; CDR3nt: TGTGCCAGCAGTGGTATTAGACCCTACGAGCAGTACTTC; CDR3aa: CASSGIRPYEQYF
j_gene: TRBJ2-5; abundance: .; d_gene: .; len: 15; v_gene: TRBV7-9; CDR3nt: TGTGCCAGCAGCTCCCCCGTGGGTGACGAGGATGAGCAGTACTTC; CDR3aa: CASSSPVGDEDEQYF
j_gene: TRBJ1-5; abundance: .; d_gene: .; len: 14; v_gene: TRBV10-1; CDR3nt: TGCGCCAGCAGTGAAGACAGGTGGGATCAGCCCCAGCATTTT; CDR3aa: CASSEDRWDQPQHF
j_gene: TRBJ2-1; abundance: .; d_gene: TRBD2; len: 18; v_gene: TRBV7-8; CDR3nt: TGTGCCAGCAGCTCCTCCGTCGTATTTAGCGGGGTAGGCAATGAGCAGTTCTTC; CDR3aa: CASSSSVVFSGVGNEQFF
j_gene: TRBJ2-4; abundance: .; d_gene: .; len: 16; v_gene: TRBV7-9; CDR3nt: TGTGCCAGCAGCCTAAATACCCAGGCACCCAAAAACATTCAGTACTTC; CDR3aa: CASSLNTQAPKNIQYF
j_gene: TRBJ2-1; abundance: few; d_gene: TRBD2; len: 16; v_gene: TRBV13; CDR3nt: TGTGCCAGCAGCTTAGGGCCTAGCGGGTATTACAATGAGCAGTTCTTC; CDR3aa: CASSLGPSGYYNEQFF
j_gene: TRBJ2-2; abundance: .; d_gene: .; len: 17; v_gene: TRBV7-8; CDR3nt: TGTGCCAGCAACCGGGGGGCCCCCAGGAGGGGCACCGGGGAGCTGTTTTTT; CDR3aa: CASNRGAPRRGTGELFF
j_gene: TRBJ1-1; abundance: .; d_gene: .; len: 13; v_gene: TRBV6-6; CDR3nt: TGTGCCAGCAGTTACCCTCAGAACACTGAAGCTTTCTTT; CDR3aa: CASSYPQNTEAFF
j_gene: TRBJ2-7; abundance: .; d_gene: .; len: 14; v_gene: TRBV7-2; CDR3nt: TGTGCCAGCAGTCGATTCGGTATGTCCTACGAGCAGTACTTC; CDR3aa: CASSRFGMSYEQYF
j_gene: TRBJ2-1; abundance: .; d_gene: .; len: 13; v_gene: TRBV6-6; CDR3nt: TGTGCCAGCAGTGGTGGGACCTACAATGAGCAGTTCTTC; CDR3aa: CASSGGTYNEQFF
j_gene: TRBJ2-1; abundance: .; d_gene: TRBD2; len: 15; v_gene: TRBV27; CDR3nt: TGTGCCAGCAGTTTTGGAGCGGGAGGGCTGAATGAGCAGTTCTTC; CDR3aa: CASSFGAGGLNEQFF
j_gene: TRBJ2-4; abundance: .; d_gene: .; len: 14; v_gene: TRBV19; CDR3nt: TGTGCCAGTAGTATACTAGCGACGAAAAACATTCAGTACTTC; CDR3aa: CASSILATKNIQYF
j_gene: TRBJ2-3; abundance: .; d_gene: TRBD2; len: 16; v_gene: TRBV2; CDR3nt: TGTGCCAGCAGAGTGTCGCGGGAGAGCTCCTCAGATACGCAGTATTTT; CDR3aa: CASRVSRESSSDTQYF
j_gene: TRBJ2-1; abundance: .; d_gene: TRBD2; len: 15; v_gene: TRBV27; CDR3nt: TGTGCCAGCAGTCCTGGGACTAGCGGTTACAATGAGCAGTTCTTC; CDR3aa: CASSPGTSGYNEQFF
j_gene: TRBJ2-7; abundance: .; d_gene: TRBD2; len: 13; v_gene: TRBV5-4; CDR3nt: TGTGCCAGCAGCACCGGGACTAGCAACGAGCAGTACTTC; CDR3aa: CASSTGTSNEQYF
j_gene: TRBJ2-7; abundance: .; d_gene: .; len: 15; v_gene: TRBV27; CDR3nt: TGTGCCAGCAGTTTATACGGGCTAGCGAGCCACGAGCAGTACTTC; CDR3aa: CASSLYGLASHEQYF
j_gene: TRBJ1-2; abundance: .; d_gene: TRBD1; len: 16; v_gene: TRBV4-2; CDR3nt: TGTGCCAGCAGCTCGGACAGGGAGCGGCTGTTCTATGGCTACACCTTC; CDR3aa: CASSSDRERLFYGYTF
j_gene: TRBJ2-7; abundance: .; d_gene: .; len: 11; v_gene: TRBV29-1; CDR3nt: TGCAGCGTTGAAAGGGGGGCAGAGCAGTACTTC; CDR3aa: CSVERGAEQYF
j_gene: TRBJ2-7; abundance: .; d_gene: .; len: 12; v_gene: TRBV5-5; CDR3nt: TGTGCCAGCAGCTTGTGGGGGTACGAGCAGTACTTC; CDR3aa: CASSLWGYEQYF